This T cell receptor beta chain was retrieved from a study of cytomegalovirus exposure and HLA in healthy donors. About the study: Sequencing of 150 million to 200 million T cells in an earlier analysis found under 120 million unique TCR beta sequences.

Healthy bone marrow donors made up the donor group. Germline loops: CDR1 SGHRS, CDR2 YFSETQ. The CDR3 sequence is 15 residues long. V shed 0 bases and J 5 bases; nucleotides not matched to a gene: 6. Amplification used 60 Vbeta primers and 13 Jbeta primers. Using immunoSEQ multiplex PCR, the repertoire was profiled, and TCRdb retains in-frame clones only, with some absent. The profile covers about 72,000 clones, with 70% to 80% appearing a single time and around 3.7% taken by the ten largest. With regard to this clone: What it recognizes is unknown.

Study-level results: Across donors, most TCRs were seen rarely, yet some public ones were widespread. Further analysis, carried out later, found HLA-associated TCR beta chains more clonally expanded than equally common other chains.

Sequencing was carried out using PBMCs. J is TRBJ2-3 and V is TRBV5-1; 7 bases align to TRBD1. This clonotype was obtained from a man in his forties in good health and CMV-seronegative. The CDR3 nucleotides are TGCGCCAGCAGCTTGGTAACTTCAGGGGGAGATACGCAGTATTTT. This sequence encodes CASSLVTSGGDTQYF.